These T cell receptor beta chains were read from a single sample in a study of cytomegalovirus exposure and HLA in healthy donors. Assay used: immunoSEQ multiplex PCR; TCRdb lists only in-frame clones, some missing. The table records 25,000 or so clones, 79% of them present only once. Material: PBMCs. These receptors came from a male donor in good health and CMV-seronegative. Both conserved end residues are part of each CDR3.

V,CDR3
TRBV4-3,CASSRSWDRVSYEQYF
TRBV7-8,CASSRDKGTDTQYF
TRBV6-4,CASSLRAGDGTEAFF
TRBV7-8,CASSPGHISGNTIYF
TRBV6-6,CASSFPQGGCTF
TRBV5-8,CASSSGTGAGTDAQYF
TRBV7-2,CASSLRGQPQHF
TRBV5-1,CASSLVGLASGDEQFF
TRBV7-9,CASSLTGGEQYF
TRBV6-5,CASRGRRAQETQYF
TRBV6-6,CASRDTTGGTGELFF
TRBV2,CASLRLAGTDTQYF
TRBV19,CASTPGTGYGYTF
TRBV10-3,CAISEVQGVPNEQYF
TRBV18,CASSLTESSYEQYF
TRBV10-3,CAISADRNTEAFF
TRBV25-1,CASSDPRQGGHEQYF
TRBV5-1,CASSLGVGVNYEQYF
TRBV5-4,CASSNRGMYEQYF
TRBV19,CASSKLAGNSPLHF
TRBV9,CASSPRDYRNEQFF
TRBV27,CASSGLAGEAYEQYF
TRBV18,CASSQILAGGPKNNEQFF
TRBV11-2,CASSLTSGAVETQYF
TRBV7-2,CASRSVWEYNEQFF
TRBV28,CASSLAGGHEETQYF
TRBV10-3,CAISEGVSNQPQHF
TRBV7-9,CASSFGPGTGELFF
TRBV6-4,CASSDSNSGNTIYF
TRBV14,CASSLLTGETQYF
TRBV18,CASSPPGRGDEQYF
TRBV27,CASTTSGANVLTF
TRBV6-1,CASSEGTGTGANVLTF
TRBV25-1,CASSDTLTGRVGYTF
TRBV4-3,CASSHTPGQGVYGAYEQYF
TRBV7-9,CASSFGQGASGYTF
TRBV6-5,CASSYSSTNEKLFF
TRBV4-2,CASSQVSGRDGNEQFF
TRBV4-3,CASSQAMAGGPSDTQYF
TRBV2,CASLAGGEETQYF
TRBV30,CAWSKRTARTYEQYF
TRBV6-1,CASRPADSSGNTIYF
TRBV5-6,CASSSGQIYEQYF
TRBV27,CASSYKGQGGYEQYF
TRBV7-2,CASSWKGDTDTQYF
TRBV9,CASSVARKGGTGELFF
TRBV27,CASWLSGNTIYF
TRBV19,CASSLQTGGNEQYF
TRBV7-2,CASSSQADQPQHF